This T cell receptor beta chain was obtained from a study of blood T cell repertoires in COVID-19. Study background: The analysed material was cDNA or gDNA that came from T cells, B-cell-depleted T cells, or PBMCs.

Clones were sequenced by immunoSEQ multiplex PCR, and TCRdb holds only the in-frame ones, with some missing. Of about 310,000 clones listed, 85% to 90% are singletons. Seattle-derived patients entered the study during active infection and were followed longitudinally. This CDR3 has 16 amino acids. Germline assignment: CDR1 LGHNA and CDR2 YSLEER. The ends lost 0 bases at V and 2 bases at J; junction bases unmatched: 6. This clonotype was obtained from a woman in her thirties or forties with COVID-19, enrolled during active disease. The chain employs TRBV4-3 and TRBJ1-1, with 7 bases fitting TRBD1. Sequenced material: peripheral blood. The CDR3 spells CASSQDPGTANTEAFF. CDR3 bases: TGCGCCAGCAGCCAAGATCCAGGGACAGCTAACACTGAAGCTTTCTTT.